This T cell receptor (beta chain) comes out of a study of blood T cell repertoires in COVID-19. Profiling relied on immunoSEQ multiplex PCR, and the TCRdb table lists in-frame clones only, not all of them. The top ten clones hold around 3.6% of a sample with roughly 240,000 clones, around 87% of them seen once. The germline V gene has CDR1 KGHDR and CDR2 SFDVKD. CDR3 length: 13 residues. The V end lost 2 bases, the J end lost 6 bases, and 9 bases lay between the germline ends. The origin of this receptor is a man aged 18-30 years with active or convalescent COVID-19. The chain uses TRBV24-1 and TRBJ1-2; possible D gene TRBD1, 5 bases. Input material: peripheral blood. In DNA, the CDR3 is TGTGCCACCAGTGATTCAGGGTGGGATGGCTACACCTTC. The encoded protein is CATSDSGWDGYTF.